This T cell receptor (beta chain) was identified in a study of cytomegalovirus exposure and HLA in healthy donors. Across the whole study: One earlier analysis, a look at approximately 180 million T cells, found about 110 million unique TCR beta sequences. Study-wide results and caveats: Differences between HLA loci emerged in a later analysis of TCR association rates, with DRB1 most and HLA-C fewest. Reportedly, a later analysis found an Asian-associated ancestry cluster had fewer N-insertions than the approximately 670-donor mean. Cytomegalovirus status was reportedly diagnosed by the classifier with high specificity and sensitivity.

The primer mix had 60 Vbeta and 13 Jbeta primers. Using immunoSEQ multiplex PCR, the repertoire was profiled, and TCRdb retains in-frame clones only, with some absent. The sample lists around 99,000 clones; less than 80% were seen once. J lost 9 bases, V lost 5 bases, and 4 bases had no gene match. The CDR3 consists of 12 residues. CDR1 is SEHNR and CDR2 is FQNEAQ in the germline V gene (reference sequence). With regard to this clone: Antigen specificity is unknown.

This TCR derives from a woman aged 50 to 60 in good health and CMV-seropositive. The chain uses TRBV7-9 and TRBJ2-3; 8 bases map to TRBD2. The sequenced material came from PBMCs. CDR3 amino acids: CASSLGLDTQYF. DNA of the CDR3: TGTGCCAGCAGCCTGGGACTAGACACGCAGTATTTT.